This T cell receptor (beta chain) was sequenced in a study of blood T cells in healthy people across ages. Findings of the study overall: Across samples, TCR beta diversity tracked strongly with naive T cell percentage. Long-lived and aged donors differed, with more naive CD4+ cells and higher diversity in the long-lived. PBMCs were not sorted, which prevented a conclusive comparison of naive versus antigen-experienced cells.

Germline V gene sequence: CDR1 LGHNT, CDR2 FRNRAP. The CDR3 sequence is 13 residues long. Trimming removed 3 bases at V and 3 bases at J, with 8 bases between. This clonotype has a handful of counts. Its antigen is undetermined. Sample-barcoded 5' priming and a J-beta primer mix drove a second PCR of roughly 7 to 11 cycles. TCRdb used MiXCR to reprocess the 5' RACE reads, holding one entry per CDR3 protein. Among about 1,800,000 distinct CDR3 sequences listed, over 25% were seen once. The source is a woman in her twenties or thirties in good health. The chain joins TRBV12-5 to TRBJ2-5; no firm D call. Sequencing was carried out using blood. Written as DNA, the CDR3 is TGTGCTAGTGGTTTTGAGACGAAAGAGACCCAGTACTTC. Protein product: CASGFETKETQYF.